This T cell receptor beta chain is from a study of T-cell memory formation after mild COVID-19. Study-level results: CD4+ contracting clones were mainly CM and EM; CD8+ ones, EMRA. Whereas later expanders leaned CD4+, clones contracting day 15 to 85 showed a balanced CD4/CD8 makeup. Prior to infection, memory already included some responding clones, suggesting cross-reactive memory joined.

Libraries for TCRalpha and TCRbeta carried sample barcodes and unique molecular identifiers via 5'RACE. TCRdb redid the calling of the 5' RACE reads with MiXCR, one entry per CDR3 protein. Of around 120,000 distinct CDR3 sequences in the sample, 16% were seen once. In regard to this clonotype: Its antigen is unknown.

Sequencing input: PBMCs or a T cell subset sorted from them (not recorded which). The receptor was derived from an adult woman who had mild COVID-19 (a few samples of this study predate the infection). Cell type and time point are not known.

CDR3 residues: CASSLQGTANYGYTF. The CDR3 DNA reads as TGTGCCAGCAGCTTACAAGGGACAGCTAACTATGGCTACACCTTC. The genes are TRBV7-9 and TRBJ1-2; 7 bases map to TRBD1. Germline V gives CDR1 SEHNR, CDR2 FQNEAQ (reference sequence). V lost 2 bases to trimming and J lost 0 bases; unmatched junction nucleotides: 3. The CDR3 has 15 amino acids. Looking up the rest from reference TRBV7-9 and TRBJ1-2 gives the full variable domain: DTGVSQNPRHKITKRGQNVTFRCDPISEHNRLYWYRQTLGQGPEFLTYFQNEAQLEKSRLLSDRFSAERPKGSFSTLEIQRTEQGDSAMYLCASSLQGTANYGYTFGSGTRLTVV.